This T cell receptor beta chain originates from a study of response to subunit inactivated influenza vaccine. From the RT-PCR reads, TCRdb called clonotypes with MiXCR, one entry per CDR3 protein. The sample lists about 570,000 distinct CDR3 sequences, roughly 10% occurring once. Germline loops: CDR1 SEHNR, CDR2 FQNEAQ (reference sequence). The CDR3 is 16 amino acids. V was shortened by 1 base and J by 6 bases, with 18 bases between the two germline ends. The same data also went into a second study, on T cells expressing NK-cell markers. From that report: Template switching by 5'RACE with UMIs generated the TCR beta cDNA. Roughly six donors showed dominant NKG2C+ clonotypes comprising about 1.0-7.5% of their CD8+ T cells.

The sequencing here drew on PBMCs from blood, taken on the day of vaccination. The chain is built from TRBV7-9 and TRBJ1-1; maybe TRBD1 (5 bases). The TCR was taken from a man aged 50 to 60 who received an inactivated influenza vaccine. The CDR3 nucleotides read TGTGCCAGCAGCTTAGAACCCAGGGTCGCGTTCCCTGAAGCTTTCTTT. This translates into CASSLEPRVAFPEAFF.